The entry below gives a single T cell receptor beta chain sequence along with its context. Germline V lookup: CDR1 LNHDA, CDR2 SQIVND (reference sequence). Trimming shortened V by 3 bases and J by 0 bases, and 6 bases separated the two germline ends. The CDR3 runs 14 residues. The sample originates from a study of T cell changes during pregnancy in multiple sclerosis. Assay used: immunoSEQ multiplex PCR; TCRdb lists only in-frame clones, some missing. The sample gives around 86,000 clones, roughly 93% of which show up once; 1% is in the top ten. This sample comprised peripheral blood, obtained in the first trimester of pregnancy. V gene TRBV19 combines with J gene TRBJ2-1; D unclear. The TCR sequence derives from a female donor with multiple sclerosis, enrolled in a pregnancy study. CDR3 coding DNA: TGTGCCAGTAGTATTCGAGGCTCCTACAATGAGCAGTTCTTC. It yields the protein CASSIRGSYNEQFF.